The 25 T cell receptor beta chains below come from one sample, sequenced in a study of blood T cell repertoires in COVID-19. Generated by immunoSEQ multiplex PCR, the TCRdb table keeps only in-frame clones and is missing some. The table has some 300,000 clones, roughly 89% seen once. Sample: PBMCs or T cells enriched from blood (not recorded which). Receptors were obtained from a woman in her thirties who had recovered from COVID-19.

The V gene is TRBV27, the J gene TRBJ2-5; maybe TRBD1 (5 bases). This CDR3 comprises 15 residues. Looked up from germline, CDR1 is MNHEY and CDR2 is SMNVEV (reference sequence). V dropped 6 bases and J dropped 5 bases, with 19 bases sitting between them. The CDR3 DNA is TGTGCCAGCAGCCGCTTCGTAGGGGTTGGGGAGACCCAGTACTTC. Its protein is CASSRFVGVGETQYF.

J is TRBJ2-5 and V is TRBV18; D is unresolved. Germline V gives CDR1 KGHSH, CDR2 LQKENI. Trimming took off 4 bases at V and 5 bases at J, with 8 bases between the two ends. CDR3 length: 12 residues. The CDR3 loop is CASSRIEETQYF. CDR3 coding DNA: TGTGCCAGCTCACGCATAGAGGAGACCCAGTACTTC.

The rearrangement uses TRBV7-8 and TRBJ2-7; 11 bases match TRBD2. CDR1 is SGHVS, CDR2 FQNEAQ, per germline. The CDR3 totals 15 residues. Trimming cost V 6 bases and J 3 bases; bases outside gene matches: 7. Here the CDR3 reads CASRPTGTSGYEQYF. The CDR3 DNA reads TGTGCCAGCAGACCTACCGGGACTAGCGGCTACGAGCAGTACTTC. The full variable domain, rest sourced from reference TRBV7-8 and TRBJ2-7, is GAGVSQSPRYKVAKRGQDVALRCDPISGHVSLFWYQQALGQGPEFLTYFQNEAQLDKSGLPSDRFFAERPEGSVSTLKIQRTQQEDSAVYLCASRPTGTSGYEQYFGPGTRLTVT.

This clone was detected only once. This chain links TRBV28 with TRBJ2-1; TRBD2 aligns across 7 bases. Per germline, CDR1 MDHEN and CDR2 SYDVKM. The CDR3 sequence is 15 residues long. J gave up 8 bases and V 5 bases, and 12 bases lay outside the gene matches. The CDR3 sequence is CASSLTSPDTDEQFF. DNA of the CDR3: TGTGCCAGCAGTCTGACTAGCCCCGACACGGATGAGCAGTTCTTC.

J is TRBJ2-3 and V is TRBV4-1; 13 bases align to TRBD2. CDR3 size: 17 residues. V shed 2 bases, J shed 3 bases, and the junction held 5 bases outside the gene matches. Looked up from germline, CDR1 is MGHRA and CDR2 is YSYEKL. CDR3 region: CASSQLPGLAGTDTQYF. DNA of the CDR3: TGCGCCAGCAGCCAATTACCGGGACTAGCGGGGACAGATACGCAGTATTTT.

V is TRBV5-1 and J is TRBJ2-7; 12 bases map to TRBD2. Per the germline V gene, CDR1 is SGHRS and CDR2 is YFSETQ. The V and J ends lost 0 bases and 5 bases, in that order; junction bases with no gene match: 0. The CDR3 is made up of 14 amino acids. The CDR3 bases are TGCGCCAGCAGCTTGGCTAGCGGGAGGGACGAGCAGTACTTC. This translates into CASSLASGRDEQYF.

This clone was observed once. The V and J genes are TRBV4-2 and TRBJ1-2; TRBD1 matches 10 bases. The CDR3 length is 19 residues. Germline V CDR1 and CDR2: LGHNA, YNFKEQ. The junction had 14 bases not matched to a gene; V was cut back by 4 bases and J by 0 bases. The CDR3 loop is CASSLLFRTGGDSNYGYTF. CDR3 in DNA: TGTGCCAGCAGCCTCCTTTTTAGGACAGGGGGGGACTCTAACTATGGCTACACCTTC.

This clone was detected only a few times. The V call is TRBV28, the J call TRBJ1-3; the match to TRBD1 covers 8 bases. The junction had 3 bases not matched to a gene; V was cut back by 6 bases and J by 2 bases. Germline V lookup: CDR1 MDHEN, CDR2 SYDVKM. The CDR3 extends over 14 amino acids. CDR3 coding DNA: TGTGCCAGCAGCTCAGGGGGCGCTGGAAACACCATATATTTT. Its translation is CASSSGGAGNTIYF.

The count of this clone is one. This chain uses TRBV12-3 or TRBV12-4 with TRBJ1-1; the match to TRBD1 covers 8 bases. With 6 bases clipped from V and 5 bases from J, the junction kept 5 bases outside the gene matches. The CDR3 contains 13 residues. CDR3 in DNA: TGTGCCAGCAGCGGACAGGGAAGAACTGAAGCTTTCTTT. As protein: CASSGQGRTEAFF.

V usage is TRBV28 and J usage is TRBJ2-5; a possible D gene is TRBD2 (6 bases). The germline V and J ends were trimmed by 4 bases and 5 bases, with 11 bases remaining between them. Looked up from germline, CDR1 is MDHEN and CDR2 is SYDVKM. CDR3 length: 13 residues. The DNA of the CDR3 is TGTGCCAGCAGTTGGTCGGGAGCGGAGACCCAGTACTTC. It encodes CASSWSGAETQYF.

The chain links TRBV5-4 to TRBJ2-7, with 14 bases lining up with TRBD2. With 4 bases clipped from V and 5 bases from J, the junction kept 5 bases outside the gene matches. CDR1 and CDR2 from the germline V gene are SGHNT and YYREEE (reference sequence). The CDR3 is made up of 15 amino acids. The CDR3 reads CASSKGLAGEDEQYF. The CDR3 DNA is TGTGCCAGCAGCAAGGGACTAGCGGGAGAGGACGAGCAGTACTTC.

The CDR3 nucleotides are TGTGCCAGCTCACCACAGGCGACAGGGGATGATGAGCAGTTCTTC. Protein: CASSPQATGDDEQFF. V usage is TRBV18 and J usage is TRBJ2-1; 8 nucleotides align to TRBD1. V shed 1 base, J shed 8 bases, and the junction held 7 bases outside the gene matches. CDR1 KGHSH and CDR2 LQKENI come from the germline V gene. The CDR3 totals 15 residues. Full variable domain (outside the CDR3, taken from reference TRBV18 and TRBJ2-1): NAGVMQNPRHLVRRRGQEARLRCSPMKGHSHVYWYRQLPEEGLKFMVYLQKENIIDESGMPKERFSAEFPKEGPSILRIQQVVRGDSAAYFCASSPQATGDDEQFFGPGTRLTVL.

The chain uses TRBV5-1 and TRBJ2-1, with TRBD1 identical over 10 bases. CDR1 is SGHRS and CDR2 is YFSETQ in the germline V gene. V was pared by 3 bases and J by 3 bases, with 3 bases of the junction left unmatched. The length of the CDR3 is 15 residues. CDR3 bases: TGCGCCAGCAGCTGGACAGGGGGAGACTACAATGAGCAGTTCTTC. Translating it yields CASSWTGGDYNEQFF. The full variable domain, with the rest looked up from reference TRBV5-1 and TRBJ2-1, is KAGVTQTPRYLIKTRGQQVTLSCSPISGHRSVSWYQQTPGQGLQFLFEYFSETQRNKGNFPGRFSGRQFSNSRSEMNVSTLELGDSALYLCASSWTGGDYNEQFFGPGTRLTVL.

The V and J genes are TRBV5-6 and TRBJ2-5; 10 nucleotides align to TRBD2. The CDR3 totals 16 residues. V dropped 0 bases and J dropped 9; count of bases not matched to a gene: 11. The germline gives CDR1 SGHDT, CDR2 YYEEEE. The CDR3 spells CASSLVEREGKLAQYF. CDR3 in DNA: TGTGCCAGCAGCTTGGTCGAGCGGGAGGGTAAACTGGCCCAGTACTTC.

The gene calls are TRBV5-6 and TRBJ2-3; D unresolved. The CDR3 has 13 residues. Germline V lookup: CDR1 SGHDT, CDR2 YYEEEE. The V end lost 4 bases, the J end lost 2 bases, and 8 bases lay between the germline ends. In DNA form, the CDR3 reads TGTGCCAGCAGCGTCGACTCCACAGATACGCAGTATTTT. This codes for CASSVDSTDTQYF.

The chain carries TRBV7-2 and TRBJ1-2, with D uncertain. Germline V gives CDR1 SGHTA, CDR2 FQGNSA. This CDR3 is built from 12 residues. V lost 4 bases to trimming and J lost 3 bases, with 6 bases between them. CDR3 nucleotides: TGTGCCAGCAGCTCCGCAGACTATGGCTACACCTTC. It translates to CASSSADYGYTF. Looking up the rest from reference TRBV7-2 and TRBJ1-2 gives the full variable domain: GAGVSQSPSNKVTEKGKDVELRCDPISGHTALYWYRQSLGQGLEFLIYFQGNSAPDKSGLPSDRFSAERTGGSVSTLTIQRTQQEDSAVYLCASSSADYGYTFGSGTRLTVV.

This chain connects TRBV29-1 to TRBJ1-1, with D uncertain. V lost 0 bases, J lost 5 bases, and 10 bases lay in between. The CDR3 is made up of 13 amino acids. Germline V gene lookup returns CDR1 SQVTM and CDR2 ANQGSEA. The CDR3 DNA reads TGCAGCGTTGAAGATCTCTTCCGGACTGAAGCTTTCTTT. Translation: CSVEDLFRTEAFF. Variable domain in full (rest from reference TRBV29-1 and TRBJ1-1): SAVISQKPSRDICQRGTSLTIQCQVDSQVTMMFWYRQQPGQSLTLIATANQGSEATYESGFVIDKFPISRPNLTFSTLTVSNMSPEDSSIYLCSVEDLFRTEAFFGQGTRLTVV.

This clone was observed a handful of times. The V and J genes are TRBV30 and TRBJ1-6; 11 bases fit TRBD1. Germline V lookup: CDR1 GTSNPN, CDR2 SVGIG (reference sequence). The CDR3 extends over 17 amino acids. Unmatched junction bases numbered 8, after V lost 4 bases and J lost 3 bases. As DNA, the CDR3 is TGTGCCTGGAAAGGGACAGGGGGTAATTTCTATAATTCACCCCTCCACTTT. Its translation: CAWKGTGGNFYNSPLHF.

This clone came up once. The chain recombines TRBV2 with TRBJ1-1; possibly TRBD1 for D (5 bases). The CDR3 contains 13 residues. The germline gives CDR1 SNHLY, CDR2 FYNNEI. V was clipped by 3 bases and J by 4 bases, with 9 bases between them. The chain's CDR3 is CASSDRRGTEAFF. DNA of the CDR3: TGTGCCAGCAGTGACAGGAGGGGCACTGAAGCTTTCTTT.

The CDR3 protein is CASSFGLAGVREQYF. Written as DNA, the CDR3 is TGTGCCAGCAGCTTCGGACTAGCGGGAGTTCGTGAGCAGTACTTC. The V gene is TRBV5-4, the J gene TRBJ2-7; 13 positions match TRBD2. This CDR3 spans 15 amino acids. J lost 7 bases, V lost 2 bases, and 6 bases had no gene match. Germline V gene sequence: CDR1 SGHNT, CDR2 YYREEE (reference sequence).

This chain uses TRBV27 with TRBJ2-1; a weak D match, TRBD2 (7 bases). Germline CDR1 MNHEY, CDR2 SMNVEV (reference sequence). V was pared by 11 bases and J by 4 bases, with 15 bases between. The CDR3 sequence is 13 residues long. The CDR3 DNA reads TGTGCCGCGAGGGGGGAGGGATACAATGAGCAGTTCTTC. Residues: CAARGEGYNEQFF.

The chain joins TRBV6-2 or TRBV6-3 to TRBJ1-4, with D perhaps TRBD1 (5 bases). Trimming took off 4 bases at V and 8 bases at J, with 29 bases between the two ends. CDR3 length: 19 residues. The germline V gene has CDR1 MNHEY and CDR2 SVGEGT. CDR3 loop: CASSSRFWMTVLIGEKLFF. CDR3 nucleotide sequence: TGTGCCAGCAGTTCCCGGTTTTGGATGACAGTTCTAATTGGGGAAAAACTGTTTTTT.

V gene TRBV4-1 combines with J gene TRBJ2-4; D is perhaps TRBD2 (5 bases). The CDR3 is 15 amino acids. CDR1 and CDR2 (germline): MGHRA, YSYEKL. V lost 0 bases and J 6 bases, leaving 12 bases between the germline ends. Here the CDR3 reads CASSQEDSVSNIQYF. The DNA for the CDR3 is TGCGCCAGCAGCCAAGAGGATAGCGTTTCAAACATTCAGTACTTC.

The V and J genes are TRBV3-1 (or the pseudogene TRBV3-2) and TRBJ2-5, with 12 positions matching TRBD2. CDR1 LGHDT and CDR2 YNNKEL come from the germline V gene (reference sequence). The ends lost 4 bases at V and 4 bases at J; junction bases unmatched: 10. The length of the CDR3 is 17 residues. As DNA, the CDR3 is TGTGCCAGCAGCCCTAGACGAGGACTAGCGGGGTCAGAGACCCAGTACTTC. It yields the protein CASSPRRGLAGSETQYF.

The chain recombines TRBV6-5 with TRBJ1-1; D gene uncertain. Trimming removed 2 bases at V and 4 bases at J, with 11 bases between. Looked up from germline, CDR1 is MNHEY and CDR2 is SVGAGI. This CDR3 has 14 residues. The CDR3 DNA follows: TGTGCCAGCAGTTACATGGGTGGAGTCACTGAAGCTTTCTTT. Its translation is CASSYMGGVTEAFF.